Below are 9 T cell receptor beta chains sequenced from a single sample in a study of cytomegalovirus exposure and HLA in healthy donors. Vbeta (60) and Jbeta (13) primers were used in the PCR. Libraries were prepared by immunoSEQ multiplex PCR; TCRdb keeps only in-frame clonotypes and omits some of them. In the table there are roughly 100,000 clones, about four fifths of which are singletons. Sequencing used PBMCs. Receptors were obtained from a man in his forties or fifties in good health and CMV-seropositive.

The gene calls are TRBV28 and TRBJ1-2; TRBD1 agrees at 7 bases. This CDR3 is 13 amino acids long. CDR1 is MDHEN and CDR2 is SYDVKM in the germline V gene. V lost 6 bases and J lost 3; bases outside the gene matches: 4. CDR3 DNA sequence: TGTGCCAGCAGACGACAGGGTTACTATGGCTACACCTTC. Translated, it gives CASRRQGYYGYTF.

This clone was seen only once. The chain links TRBV28 to TRBJ1-5, with 10 bases lining up with TRBD1. V was pared by 6 bases and J by 7 bases, with 6 bases of the junction left unmatched. This CDR3 has 14 residues. Per germline, CDR1 MDHEN and CDR2 SYDVKM. CDR3: CASRAGTGVQPQHF. CDR3 DNA: TGTGCCAGCAGGGCCGGGACAGGGGTACAGCCCCAGCATTTT.

The genes are TRBV5-6 and TRBJ2-5; D is perhaps TRBD1 (6 bases). The CDR3 is 13 residues long. Germline V lookup: CDR1 SGHDT, CDR2 YYEEEE. V shed 4 bases and J shed 1 base, with 8 bases lying between them. As DNA, the CDR3 is TGTGCCAGCAGCCAGGGGAGCCAAGAGACCCAGTACTTC. This translates into CASSQGSQETQYF.

This chain links TRBV15 with TRBJ2-7; D might be TRBD2 (5 bases). Between the trimmed V and J ends, which lost 3 bases and 7 bases, there was a span of 16 bases. CDR1 LNHNV and CDR2 YYDKDF come from the germline V gene (reference sequence). This CDR3 region has 14 residues. The CDR3 spells CATSRPSPSGEQYF. CDR3 bases: TGTGCCACCAGCAGGCCATCCCCCTCGGGGGAGCAGTACTTC.

This chain joins TRBV7-2 and TRBJ2-1; possibly TRBD2 for D (5 bases). The V gene's germline CDR1 is SGHTA and CDR2 FQGNSA. The CDR3 is 15 residues long. V lost 1 base to trimming and J lost 8 bases, with 15 bases between them. The CDR3 reads CASSLGSSRFDEQFF. The CDR3 DNA is TGTGCCAGCAGCTTAGGTTCTAGCAGGTTCGATGAGCAGTTCTTC.

This clone was seen a few times. V usage is TRBV28 and J usage is TRBJ1-5, with D tentatively TRBD1 (6 bases). V was cut by 6 bases and J by 1 base, with 19 bases left in between. Germline V gives CDR1 MDHEN, CDR2 SYDVKM. The CDR3 runs to 17 residues. CDR3 in amino acids: CASRDRPTGYSNQPQHF. In DNA, the CDR3 is TGTGCCAGCAGAGACCGGCCGACAGGTTACAGCAATCAGCCCCAGCATTTT.

A note on this clone: At one boundary the junction diverges from the germline segment, which might be a read error. The chain combines TRBV7-9 with TRBJ1-1; tentative D call: TRBD1 (5 bases). The CDR3 runs 17 residues. The germline gives CDR1 SEHNR, CDR2 FQNEAQ (reference sequence). CDR3 in DNA: TGTTCCAGCAGCTTAAACCCACTGAGCGGGGCGCGTACTGAAGCTTTCTTT. Translating gives CSSSLNPLSGARTEAFF.

This sequence joins TRBV30 and TRBJ2-1, with 7 bases that match TRBD2. This CDR3 region has 14 residues. Germline V gene lookup returns CDR1 GTSNPN and CDR2 SVGIG (reference sequence). Losses at the gene ends were 2 bases for V and 6 bases for J; bases not matched to a gene: 7. CDR3 bases: TGTGCCTGGAGTATGGGGGGGAATAGCAATGAGCAGTTCTTC. This gives the protein CAWSMGGNSNEQFF.

This clone was detected a few times. The chain employs TRBV6-1 and TRBJ2-5; perhaps TRBD2 as D (6 bases). This CDR3 region has 14 residues. Germline V CDR1 and CDR2: MNHNS, SASEGT. V was pared by 6 bases and J by 3 bases, with 14 bases between. CDR3 DNA: TGTGCCAGCAGGCAACATGGCGGGGAAGAGACCCAGTACTTC. This encodes CASRQHGGEETQYF.